A selection of T cell receptor beta chains follows, all from one sample in a study of CD8+CD57+ T cells in acquired aplastic anemia. TCRdb itself ran the reads through MiXCR, one entry per CDR3 protein. The sample shows around 150,000 distinct CDR3 sequences, approximately 43% of them seen only once. Material for sequencing was sorted CD4+, CD8+, or CD8+CD57+ T cells (not recorded which) from PBMCs. The receptors originated from a human donor in good health. Both conserved end residues are part of each CDR3. A D gene is named only where the DNA matches it firmly. Clone size is given for some rows only: seen once, a few or many times, or a class if the clone is expanded.

TRBV12-3/TRBV12-4	TRBJ2-7	TRBD1	many	TGTGCCAGCAGGGGACAGGGTTGGGGGTACGAGCAGTACTTC	CASRGQGWGYEQYF
TRBV6-5	TRBJ1-2	TRBD1	many	TGTGCCAGCAGTTTCGGACAGGGGACGGGGGGCTACACCTTC	CASSFGQGTGGYTF
TRBV2	TRBJ1-1	NA	once	TGTGCCAGCAGTTTACCAGGGTACGGTGAAGCTTTCTTT	CASSLPGYGEAFF
TRBV5-1	TRBJ1-4	NA	few	TGCGCCAGCAGCTCCGGGGGGACAATCGAAAAACTGTTTTTT	CASSSGGTIEKLFF
TRBV29-1	TRBJ2-7	NA	NA	TGCAGCGGTTTAGGACCGTTAGACTCCTACGAGCAGTACTTC	CSGLGPLDSYEQYF
TRBV19	TRBJ2-7	TRBD1	many	TGTGCCAGTAGCCCCGGGACAGCCTACGAGCAGTACTTC	CASSPGTAYEQYF
TRBV29-1	TRBJ2-3	TRBD1	many	TGCAGCTGTGGCGGGACAGGGGGATCAGATACGCAGTATTTT	CSCGGTGGSDTQYF
TRBV10-2	TRBJ1-6	TRBD1	NA	TGCGCCAGCAGTGAGAGGGGACAGGGAACCTCTAATTCACCCCTCCACTTT	CASSERGQGTSNSPLHF
TRBV9	TRBJ2-5	NA	many	TGTGCCAGCAGCGAGGGGGGGATAGGGACACTGTACCAAGAGACCCAGTACTTC	CASSEGGIGTLYQETQYF
TRBV7-2	TRBJ2-2	NA	many	TGTGCCAGCAGCTTACAGGCCGGGGGCAACACCGGGGAGCTGTTTTTT	CASSLQAGGNTGELFF
TRBV20-1	TRBJ1-2	NA	NA	TGCAGTGCTAGAGATCCCGGAGCTAACTATGGCTACACCTTC	CSARDPGANYGYTF
TRBV6-4	TRBJ2-5	NA	NA	TGTGCCAGCGGGACACGCCAAGAGACCCAGTACTTC	CASGTRQETQYF
TRBV3-1	TRBJ1-1	NA	many	TGTGCCAGCAGCCAAGATATGGGAAGGTCTGAAGCTTTCTTT	CASSQDMGRSEAFF
TRBV10-3	TRBJ2-7	TRBD2	NA	TGTGCCATCAGTCCCATTTCTAGCGGGACCTACGAGCAGTACTTC	CAISPISSGTYEQYF
TRBV2	TRBJ1-1	NA	NA	TGTGCCAGCAGCAGGGACGGCGGGGTGTGGGCTTTCTTT	CASSRDGGVWAFF
TRBV4-2	TRBJ2-3	NA	NA	TGTGCCAGCAGCATTGGGGGGAGCACAGATACGCAGTATTTT	CASSIGGSTDTQYF
TRBV12-5	TRBJ2-7	NA	many	TGTGCTAGTGGTTTAGCCAGGGGGGAGATCTACGAGCAGTACTTC	CASGLARGEIYEQYF